Included here is one T cell receptor beta chain sequence, with context. This specimen belongs to a study of blood T cell repertoires in COVID-19. Study details: Acute-phase and convalescent COVID-19 samples originated in the United States, Italy and Spain. Sources were T cells, B-cell-depleted T cells, or PBMCs; the material itself was cDNA or gDNA.

In the study's own analysis: Reference gene primer amplification gave nucleated cell count estimates. Only in-frame clones appear in the TCRdb table, and some are missing; sequencing was by immunoSEQ multiplex PCR. V, J and clone size reflect that table, while D and trimming were determined from the DNA. The sample has 150,000 to 180,000 clones, around 91% seen once. Germline V lookup: CDR1 MDHEN, CDR2 SYDVKM. The CDR3 runs to 17 residues. V lost 5 bases and J lost 1, with 19 bases in between. The chain is built from TRBV28 and TRBJ2-3; D might be TRBD1 (6 bases). The clonotype comes from a woman in her forties with acute or convalescent COVID-19. Sequencing input: peripheral blood. The CDR3 spells CASSRDFRGFGTDTQYF. The CDR3 bases are TGTGCCAGCAGTCGCGACTTTAGGGGGTTTGGCACAGATACGCAGTATTTT.